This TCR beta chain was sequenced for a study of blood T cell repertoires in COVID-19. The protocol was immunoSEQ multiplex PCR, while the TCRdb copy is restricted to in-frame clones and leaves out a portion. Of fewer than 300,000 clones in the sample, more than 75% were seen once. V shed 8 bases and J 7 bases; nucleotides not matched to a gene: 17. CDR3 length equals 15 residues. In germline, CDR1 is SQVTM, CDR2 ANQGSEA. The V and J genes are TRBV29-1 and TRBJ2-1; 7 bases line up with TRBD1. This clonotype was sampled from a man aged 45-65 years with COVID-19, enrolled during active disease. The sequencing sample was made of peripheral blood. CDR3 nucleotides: TGCAGCCTTTGGGCTCTAGGGTCGGACAGGAATGAGCAGTTCTTC. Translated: CSLWALGSDRNEQFF.